This T cell receptor (beta chain) was profiled in a study of blood T cells in healthy people across ages. Overall study: For every two T cells, template switching captured about one barcoded beta molecule.

The second PCR ran 7 to 11 cycles with a sample-barcoded 5' primer and J-beta primers. TCRdb processed the 5' RACE reads anew with MiXCR; each CDR3 protein has one entry. In the table there are 550,000 to 600,000 distinct CDR3 sequences, roughly 29% of which are singletons. The sample, about 9.7 milliliters of peripheral blood, was drawn from each donor. There are a few counts of this clonotype. Its antigen is unidentified. Study-wide points: Lack of knowledge of donor CMV status possibly confounded expanded clonotype changes. Diversity estimated from one million T cells was considered an underestimate.

Germline-derived CDR1 and CDR2 are MNHEY and SVGEGT. The CDR3 runs to 11 residues. The J gene is TRBJ2-5, the V gene TRBV6-2 or TRBV6-3; D not certain. The DNA end lines up better with TRBJ2-1; the J call may be wrong. The clonotype was recovered from a woman between 70 and 85 years old in good health. Sequences were obtained from blood. CDR3 region: CASSYTAEQFF. The CDR3 DNA follows: TGTGCCAGCAGTTATACAGCTGAGCAGTTCTTC.